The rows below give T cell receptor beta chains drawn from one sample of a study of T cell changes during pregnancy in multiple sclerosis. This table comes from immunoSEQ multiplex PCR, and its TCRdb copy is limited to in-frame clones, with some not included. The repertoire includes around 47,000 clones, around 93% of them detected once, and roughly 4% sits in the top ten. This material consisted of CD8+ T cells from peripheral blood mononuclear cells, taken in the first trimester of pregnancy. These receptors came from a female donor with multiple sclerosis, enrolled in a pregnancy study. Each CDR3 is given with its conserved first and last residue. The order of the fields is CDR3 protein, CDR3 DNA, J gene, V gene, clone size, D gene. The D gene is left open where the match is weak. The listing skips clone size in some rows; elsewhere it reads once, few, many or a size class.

CACGGKNTEAFF | TGTGCCTGCGGGGGAAAGAACACTGAAGCTTTCTTT | TRBJ1-1 | TRBV7-2 | - | -
CASKTGTNEKLFF | TGTGCCAGCAAAACAGGCACAAATGAAAAACTGTTTTTT | TRBJ1-4 | TRBV7-9 | - | -
CASSLAGPHEQYF | TGTGCCAGCAGCTTGGCAGGTCCTCACGAGCAGTACTTC | TRBJ2-7 | TRBV5-4 | - | -
CASFWISAENIQYF | TGTGCCAGCTTCTGGATCAGCGCCGAAAACATTCAGTACTTC | TRBJ2-4 | TRBV6-9 | - | -
CASSQDEGVGYEQYF | TGCGCCAGCAGCCAAGATGAGGGGGTTGGGTACGAGCAGTACTTC | TRBJ2-7 | TRBV4-1 | - | -
CASSDLPGRGMNTEAFF | TGTGCCAGCAGCGACTTACCGGGGCGGGGGATGAACACTGAAGCTTTCTTT | TRBJ1-1 | TRBV7-9 | - | -
CASSKGRGCLYEQYF | TGTGCCAGCAGCAAAGGTAGGGGATGCTTATACGAGCAGTACTTC | TRBJ2-7 | TRBV21-1 | - | -
CASSLGWGANTGELFF | TGTGCCAGCAGCCTGGGTTGGGGGGCGAACACCGGGGAGCTGTTTTTT | TRBJ2-2 | TRBV11-3 | once | -
CASSETGGQSYEQYF | TGTGCCAGCAGCGAGACAGGGGGCCAATCCTACGAGCAGTACTTC | TRBJ2-7 | TRBV9 | - | TRBD1
CASSDGAAGSYNEQFF | TGTGCCAGCAGTGATGGGGCGGCAGGATCCTACAATGAGCAGTTCTTC | TRBJ2-1 | TRBV6-4 | - | -
CASSQDSPGGPGNTIYF | TGCGCCAGCAGCCAAGATTCGCCCGGGGGACCTGGAAACACCATATATTTT | TRBJ1-3 | TRBV4-3 | - | -
CASSPSATQGAEAFF | TGTGCCAGCAGTCCGTCGGCCACCCAGGGCGCTGAAGCTTTCTTT | TRBJ1-1 | TRBV27 | - | -
CASSHLDRGENTEAFF | TGTGCCAGCAGCCACTTGGACAGGGGGGAGAACACTGAAGCTTTCTTT | TRBJ1-1 | TRBV4-2 | - | TRBD1
CASSENPGRPGGTEAFF | TGTGCCAGCAGCGAAAACCCGGGACGTCCGGGGGGAACTGAAGCTTTCTTT | TRBJ1-1 | TRBV7-3 | - | -
CASSVEDSSYSNQPQHF | TGTGCCAGTAGTGTCGAGGACAGCTCTTATAGCAATCAGCCCCAGCATTTT | TRBJ1-5 | TRBV19 | - | -
CASSSRQGAYTGELFF | TGTGCCAGCAGTTCAAGACAGGGGGCTTACACCGGGGAGCTGTTTTTT | TRBJ2-2 | TRBV28 | - | TRBD1
CASSWPNYLNEQFF | TGTGCCAGCAGCTGGCCCAACTACCTCAATGAGCAGTTCTTC | TRBJ2-1 | TRBV7-2 | - | -
CSVSVRESSYNEQFF | TGCAGCGTTTCGGTTCGGGAGAGCTCCTACAATGAGCAGTTCTTC | TRBJ2-1 | TRBV29-1 | - | -
CASSQGLLAGSPFF | TGTGCCAGCAGCCAAGGTCTACTAGCGGGGTCACCGTTCTTC | TRBJ2-1 | TRBV4-2 | once | TRBD2
CASRIGQGGINEQFF | TGTGCCAGCAGAATTGGACAGGGAGGAATCAATGAGCAGTTCTTC | TRBJ2-1 | TRBV27 | medium-sized | TRBD1
CASSFPPGGNEQYF | TGTGCCAGCAGTTTCCCCCCGGGCGGGAACGAGCAGTACTTC | TRBJ2-7 | TRBV28 | - | -
CASRRTGGDEKLFF | TGCGCCAGCAGGCGGACAGGGGGGGATGAAAAACTGTTTTTT | TRBJ1-4 | TRBV4-1 | - | TRBD1
CASSQQTSEYNEQFF | TGCGCCAGCAGCCAACAGACTAGCGAGTACAATGAGCAGTTCTTC | TRBJ2-1 | TRBV4-1 | - | TRBD2
CASSLAGAAEQYF | TGTGCCAGCAGCTTAGCGGGAGCGGCCGAGCAGTACTTC | TRBJ2-7 | TRBV11-2 | - | -
CASNLLGPSTEAFF | TGTGCCAGCAATCTCCTGGGGCCGAGCACTGAAGCTTTCTTT | TRBJ1-1 | TRBV27 | - | -
CASSSPDSYNEKLFF | TGTGCCAGCAGCTCCCCTGACAGCTACAATGAAAAACTGTTTTTT | TRBJ1-4 | TRBV5-4 | - | -
CASSYTYGETQYF | TGTGCCAGCAGTTATACTTATGGAGAGACCCAGTACTTC | TRBJ2-5 | TRBV6-5 | - | -
CASSSDRAITEAFF | TGCGCCAGCAGCTCGGACAGGGCTATCACTGAAGCTTTCTTT | TRBJ1-1 | TRBV5-1 | - | TRBD1
CASSTTDWNTGELFF | TGTGCCAGCAGCACCACGGACTGGAACACCGGGGAGCTGTTTTTT | TRBJ2-2 | TRBV7-2 | - | -
CASSPGTGYNEQFF | TGTGCCAGCAGCCCCGGGACAGGGTACAATGAGCAGTTCTTC | TRBJ2-1 | TRBV6-5 | - | TRBD1
CASSPGGTGEYGYTF | TGCGCCAGCAGCCCGGGCGGGACAGGGGAGTATGGCTACACCTTC | TRBJ1-2 | TRBV5-1 | - | TRBD1
CASTKVVDSGSPLHF | TGTGCCAGCACCAAGGTAGTGGATTCAGGATCACCCCTCCACTTT | TRBJ1-6 | TRBV28 | - | -
CAWNLGQVYGYTF | TGTGCCTGGAACTTGGGTCAGGTCTATGGCTACACCTTC | TRBJ1-2 | TRBV30 | - | -
CASSSPYLDTEAFF | TGTGCCAGCAGTTCCCCCTACCTGGACACTGAAGCTTTCTTT | TRBJ1-1 | TRBV27 | - | -
CSVGWGTYNEQFF | TGCAGCGTGGGATGGGGGACATACAATGAGCAGTTCTTC | TRBJ2-1 | TRBV29-1 | - | -
CASSVDSSGRLPLSSTDTQYF | TGTGCCAGCAGCGTAGACTCGTCAGGCAGGCTTCCACTTTCTAGCACAGATACGCAGTATTTT | TRBJ2-3 | TRBV9 | - | -
CASSQPLNSPLHF | TGCGCCAGCAGCCAACCCCTTAATTCACCCCTCCACTTT | TRBJ1-6 | TRBV4-1 | - | -
CASSSRDSNQPQHF | TGTGCCAGCAGCTCCAGGGATAGCAATCAGCCCCAGCATTTT | TRBJ1-5 | TRBV13 | - | -
CASSLIPERPYNEQFF | TGTGCCAGCAGCTTAATCCCGGAGCGACCCTACAATGAGCAGTTCTTC | TRBJ2-1 | TRBV7-9 | - | -
CASSVLAGQETQYF | TGTGCCAGCAGCGTGCTAGCGGGCCAAGAGACCCAGTACTTC | TRBJ2-5 | TRBV9 | - | TRBD2
CASRAGHRELFF | TGTGCCAGCAGAGCAGGGCACCGGGAGCTGTTTTTT | TRBJ2-2 | TRBV7-9 | - | -
CASSEALDRGGAEKLFF | TGTGCCAGCAGTGAAGCCCTGGACAGGGGAGGGGCTGAAAAACTGTTTTTT | TRBJ1-4 | TRBV2 | - | TRBD1
CAISETSGTYNEQFF | TGTGCCATCAGTGAGACTAGCGGGACCTACAATGAGCAGTTCTTC | TRBJ2-1 | TRBV10-3 | - | TRBD2
CASSFQSRGIYGYTF | TGTGCCAGCAGTTTTCAGTCCAGGGGCATCTATGGCTACACCTTC | TRBJ1-2 | TRBV27 | - | -
CASTVAPQETQYF | TGTGCCAGTACAGTCGCTCCCCAAGAGACCCAGTACTTC | TRBJ2-5 | TRBV11-2 | - | -
CASSWGLAGYEQYF | TGTGCCAGCAGTTGGGGACTAGCGGGCTACGAGCAGTACTTC | TRBJ2-7 | TRBV28 | - | TRBD2
CSVNYRGSNTGELFF | TGCAGCGTAAATTACAGGGGCTCCAACACCGGGGAGCTGTTTTTT | TRBJ2-2 | TRBV29-1 | - | TRBD1
CASSPLERLANTGELFF | TGTGCCAGCAGCCCCCTAGAAAGACTAGCGAACACCGGGGAGCTGTTTTTT | TRBJ2-2 | TRBV7-8 | - | -
CASSPRQNKNTEAFF | TGTGCCAGCAGTCCCAGACAGAATAAGAACACTGAAGCTTTCTTT | TRBJ1-1 | TRBV28 | once | -
CASPLIRGANEQFF | TGTGCCAGCCCGCTTATCAGGGGGGCCAATGAGCAGTTCTTC | TRBJ2-1 | TRBV28 | - | -
CASSPGVGTGELFF | TGCGCCAGCAGCCCGGGAGTGGGCACCGGGGAGCTGTTTTTT | TRBJ2-2 | TRBV4-1 | - | -
CASSYGGQLSYEQYF | TGTGCCAGCAGTTACGGTGGGCAGCTCTCCTACGAGCAGTACTTC | TRBJ2-7 | TRBV6-5 | once | -
CASGQGAGWTEAFF | TGTGCTAGTGGGCAGGGGGCGGGATGGACTGAAGCTTTCTTT | TRBJ1-1 | TRBV19 | - | TRBD1